These 31 T cell receptor beta chains came from one sample sequenced in a study of T cells in localized non-small cell lung cancer. Assay: immunoSEQ multiplex PCR; the TCRdb copy retains only in-frame clones and omits some. The sample lists 72,000 or so clones, roughly 81% occurring once. The input for sequencing was peripheral blood, taken before any cancer treatment. The source of these receptors is a female donor at least 60 years old with stage I lung adenocarcinoma.

The CDR3 sequence: CASRRGTTDTQYF. The CDR3 DNA sequence: TGTGCCAGCAGGCGGGGAACCACAGATACGCAGTATTTT. This rearrangement joins TRBV6-5 to TRBJ2-3, with D perhaps matching TRBD2 (6 bases). Trimming took off 6 bases at V and 2 bases at J, with 9 bases between the two ends. CDR1 and CDR2 (germline): MNHEY, SVGAGI. The CDR3 has 13 amino acids.

The chain links TRBV5-1 to TRBJ2-5; TRBD2 matches at 7 bases. V was pared by 6 bases and J by 2 bases, with 7 bases of the junction left unmatched. The CDR3 is 14 residues long. Germline V CDR1 and CDR2: SGHRS, YFSETQ. The CDR3 region is CASKNSGAQETQYF. The CDR3 nucleotides read TGCGCCAGCAAAAACAGCGGGGCGCAAGAGACCCAGTACTTC.

The chain has TRBV6-5 and TRBJ1-4, with D tentatively TRBD1 (5 bases). The CDR3 contains 14 residues. The V and J ends lost 8 bases and 11 bases respectively, with 21 bases between them. Germline V gene sequence: CDR1 MNHEY, CDR2 SVGAGI. This CDR3 is CASLEHGQRRKLFF. CDR3 in DNA: TGTGCCAGCCTTGAGCACGGACAAAGGAGGAAACTGTTTTTT.

This chain links TRBV7-3 with TRBJ2-7; tentatively, D is TRBD1 (6 bases). Trimming removed 5 bases at V and 5 bases at J, with 13 bases between. The CDR3 is 13 amino acids. From germline, CDR1 is SGHTA and CDR2 FQGTGA. The CDR3 coding sequence is TGTGCCAGCAGCCGCGCTTGGGGGCACGAGCAGTACTTC. Amino acid sequence: CASSRAWGHEQYF.

This chain connects TRBV10-2 to TRBJ2-7, with 7 nucleotides matching TRBD2. The V gene's germline CDR1 is WSHSY and CDR2 SAAADI. The CDR3 extends over 12 amino acids. V lost 6 bases to trimming and J lost 5 bases; unmatched junction nucleotides: 4. CDR3 DNA: TGCGCCAGCAGCCGGGGGGACCACGAGCAGTACTTC. This codes for CASSRGDHEQYF.

This chain links TRBV18 with TRBJ2-1, with TRBD2 matching over 9 bases. The CDR3 covers 15 residues. V was pared by 4 bases and J by 3 bases, with 4 bases of the junction left unmatched. Germline CDR1 KGHSH, CDR2 LQKENI. CDR3 region: CASSRPTSGYNEQFF. The CDR3 nucleotides read TGTGCCAGCTCACGGCCGACTAGCGGCTACAATGAGCAGTTCTTC. Together with reference TRBV18 and TRBJ2-1, the CDR3 gives the full variable domain: NAGVMQNPRHLVRRRGQEARLRCSPMKGHSHVYWYRQLPEEGLKFMVYLQKENIIDESGMPKERFSAEFPKEGPSILRIQQVVRGDSAAYFCASSRPTSGYNEQFFGPGTRLTVL.

The chain uses TRBV6-1 and TRBJ2-1; D may be TRBD1 (6 bases). Germline CDR1 is MNHNS and CDR2 is SASEGT. V lost 4 bases, J lost 2 bases, and 15 bases lay in between. This CDR3 contains 16 residues. The CDR3 DNA reads as TGTGCCAGCAGTGTACTAACGGACAGCCCCTACAATGAGCAGTTCTTC. This codes for CASSVLTDSPYNEQFF.

J is TRBJ1-4 and V is TRBV6-6; 7 bases are a match to TRBD1. In germline, CDR1 is MNHNY, CDR2 SVGAGI (reference sequence). Trimming removed 2 bases from V and 5 bases from J; junction bases left unmatched: 5. CDR3 length: 15 amino acids. This chain's CDR3 is CASSYADRINEKLFF. CDR3 DNA: TGTGCCAGCAGTTACGCGGACAGGATCAATGAAAAACTGTTTTTT.

This chain links TRBV4-2 with TRBJ2-2; weak D call: TRBD2 (6 bases). This CDR3 has 15 residues. Germline V gives CDR1 LGHNA, CDR2 YNFKEQ. Trimming pared 3 bases from V and 3 bases from J, leaving 11 bases between. CDR3 region: CASSQAREDTGELFF. The DNA for the CDR3 is TGTGCCAGCAGCCAGGCGAGGGAGGACACCGGGGAGCTGTTTTTT.

Only a few counts were recorded for this clone. The chain has TRBV4-2 and TRBJ1-1; D remains ambiguous. This CDR3 has 13 residues. V lost 4 bases, J lost 4 bases, and 10 bases lay in between. Germline CDR1 reads LGHNA; CDR2 reads YNFKEQ. In nucleotides, the CDR3 is TGTGCCAGCAGCCTCTCTTCCCCCACTGAAGCTTTCTTT. It is translated as CASSLSSPTEAFF.

The chain is built from TRBV5-5 and TRBJ2-7; D call uncertain. Germline CDR1 SGHKS, CDR2 YYEKEE (reference sequence). CDR3 length: 15 residues. Trimming took 0 bases from V and 7 from J, leaving 17 bases between them. This chain's CDR3 is CASSLALFGVLEQYF. The CDR3 coding sequence is TGTGCCAGCAGCTTGGCCTTATTTGGCGTCCTGGAGCAGTACTTC.

V gene TRBV5-1 combines with J gene TRBJ1-5; D gene ambiguous. The CDR3 is made up of 14 amino acids. CDR1 is SGHRS and CDR2 is YFSETQ in the germline V gene. V gave up 0 bases and J gave up 6 bases, with 10 bases separating them. The CDR3 region is CASSLGIGSQPQHF. CDR3 coding DNA: TGCGCCAGCAGCTTGGGTATAGGGAGTCAGCCCCAGCATTTT.

The chain couples TRBV21-1 to TRBJ2-2; whether TRBD2, the table's D call, matches the DNA was not checked. TRBV21-1 is tagged as a pseudogene. The CDR3 is 16 residues long. The CDR3 nucleotides read TGTGCCAGCCCCACCTCTAGCGGGAGGCACACCGGGGAGCTGTTTTTT. It specifies CASPTSSGRHTGELFF.

In DNA, the CDR3 is TGTGCCAGCAGCCTTTTCAACAGGGACCATGGCTACACCTTC. This translates into CASSLFNRDHGYTF. This sequence joins TRBV7-9 and TRBJ1-2, with D tentatively TRBD1 (6 bases). The CDR3 contains 14 residues. The V end was cut by 5 bases, the J end by 6 bases, with 16 bases between. Germline loops: CDR1 SEHNR, CDR2 FQNEAQ (reference sequence). Full variable domain (remainder filled in from reference TRBV7-9 and TRBJ1-2): DTGVSQNPRHKITKRGQNVTFRCDPISEHNRLYWYRQTLGQGPEFLTYFQNEAQLEKSRLLSDRFSAERPKGSFSTLEIQRTEQGDSAMYLCASSLFNRDHGYTFGSGTRLTVV.

A word on this clone: One end of the junction varies from germline; a read error may be responsible. This chain connects TRBV7-7 to TRBJ2-2, with no clear D. The CDR3 length is 16 residues. The V gene's germline CDR1 is SSHAT and CDR2 FNYEAQ (reference sequence). CDR3: CASSLGRSPNTGELFF. The CDR3 coding sequence is TGTGCTAGCAGCTTAGGAAGGTCCCCGAACACCGGGGAGCTGTTTTTT.

The gene calls are TRBV5-1 and TRBJ2-5; a weak D match, TRBD1 (6 bases). V was cut by 4 bases and J by 5 bases, with 15 bases left in between. The CDR3 has 14 amino acids. Per the germline V gene, CDR1 is SGHRS and CDR2 is YFSETQ. CDR3 nucleotide sequence: TGCGCCAGCAGCCCACTAACAGGGACGGAGACCCAGTACTTC. This gives the protein CASSPLTGTETQYF.

The chain is built from TRBV2 and TRBJ2-7; the D gene is possibly TRBD1 (5 bases). The CDR3 covers 14 residues. V lost 8 bases and J lost 3, with 17 bases in between. CDR1 SNHLY and CDR2 FYNNEI come from the germline V gene. CDR3 residues: CASGSPARVYEQYF. For the CDR3, the DNA is TGTGCCAGCGGTTCGCCTGCCAGGGTCTACGAGCAGTACTTC.

This chain uses TRBV12-5 with TRBJ2-1; no definite D call. V was clipped by 1 base and J by 4 bases, with 14 bases between them. Germline V gene data show CDR1 as LGHNT and CDR2 as FRNRAP. The CDR3 totals 16 residues. The DNA of the CDR3 is TGTGCTAGTGGTTTGGGTCACTTTCCCCTGTACAATGAGCAGTTCTTC. The encoded protein is CASGLGHFPLYNEQFF.

V gene TRBV6-6 combines with J gene TRBJ1-4, with 8 positions matching TRBD1. Germline lookup yields CDR1 MNHNY and CDR2 SVGAGI (reference sequence). The CDR3 is made up of 15 amino acids. V gave up 6 bases and J gave up 13 bases; unmatched junction bases: 16. CDR3 in DNA: TGTGCCAGCAGCCTACTCGGGGTGGGACAGGCAGGACTGTTTTTT. Translation gives CASSLLGVGQAGLFF.

The chain joins TRBV6-6 to TRBJ1-4, with D possibly being TRBD1 (5 bases). This CDR3 comprises 16 residues. The germline V and J ends were trimmed by 4 bases and 0 bases, with 12 bases remaining between them. The V gene's germline CDR1 is MNHNY and CDR2 SVGAGI (reference sequence). The CDR3 DNA is TGTGCCAGCAGTTCCGGGACCTGGTCAACTAATGAAAAACTGTTTTTT. It codes for CASSSGTWSTNEKLFF.

The chain links TRBV5-6 to TRBJ2-7, with 10 bases that match TRBD2. The CDR3 extends over 16 amino acids. CDR1 is SGHDT and CDR2 is YYEEEE in the germline V gene. J gave up 4 bases and V 2 bases, and 9 bases lay outside the gene matches. The chain's CDR3 is CASSFRTSGSLYEQYF. The CDR3 DNA sequence: TGTGCCAGCAGCTTTCGGACTAGCGGATCACTGTACGAGCAGTACTTC.

The V gene is TRBV10-3, the J gene TRBJ1-1; TRBD1 aligns across 7 bases. Germline V lookup: CDR1 ENHRY, CDR2 SYGVKD. With V trimmed by 8 bases and J by 1 base, 7 bases remained unmatched. The CDR3 loop spans 14 amino acids. CDR3 DNA: TGTGCCATCGGGTCGGACAGGACGAACACTGAAGCTTTCTTT. Residues: CAIGSDRTNTEAFF.

This rearrangement joins TRBV7-6 to TRBJ1-4, with unresolved D. Germline V lookup: CDR1 SGHVS, CDR2 FNYEAQ. The CDR3 spans 16 residues. The V end lost 4 bases, the J end lost 3 bases, and 15 bases lay between the germline ends. CDR3 amino acids: CASSSLAPGANEKLFF. In nucleotides, the CDR3 is TGTGCCAGCAGCTCTTTGGCCCCGGGCGCTAATGAAAAACTGTTTTTT.

The gene calls are TRBV2 and TRBJ1-2; D ambiguous. The germline V and J ends were trimmed by 2 bases and 8 bases, with 21 bases remaining between them. CDR1 is SNHLY and CDR2 is FYNNEI in the germline V gene. The CDR3 loop spans 16 amino acids. Here the CDR3 DNA reads TGTGCCAGCAGTGAATCCCCCCAACTAGGGCGGGTCGGCTACACCTTC. This translates into CASSESPQLGRVGYTF.

This clone was seen only once. V usage is TRBV7-2 and J usage is TRBJ2-1; 7 bases are a match to TRBD1. CDR3 length: 14 amino acids. V was clipped by 3 bases and J by 7 bases; unmatched bases: 6. CDR1 and CDR2 (germline): SGHTA, FQGNSA. The CDR3 coding sequence is TGTGCCAGCAGCTTTTGGACAGGAATGAATGAGCAGTTCTTC. Translated, it gives CASSFWTGMNEQFF.

This sequence joins TRBV19 and TRBJ2-7; D is unresolved. This CDR3 comprises 12 residues. In germline, CDR1 is LNHDA, CDR2 SQIVND (reference sequence). Trimming left V 5 bases short and J 2 bases short, with 7 bases between. The CDR3 region is CASSGGTYEQYF. The CDR3 DNA reads TGTGCCAGTAGTGGTGGAACCTACGAGCAGTACTTC.

The rearrangement links TRBV30 to TRBJ1-2; D remains ambiguous. V dropped 2 bases and J dropped 8 bases, with 9 bases sitting between them. CDR3 length: 11 residues. Germline CDR1 GTSNPN, CDR2 SVGIG (reference sequence). This CDR3 is CAWSRAGGYTF. Here the CDR3 DNA reads TGTGCCTGGAGTAGAGCGGGAGGCTACACCTTC.

This clone has a single count. The chain recombines TRBV5-1 with TRBJ1-3; no definite D call. The CDR3 is 15 amino acids. CDR1 and CDR2 (germline): SGHRS, YFSETQ. The ends were cut back, 0 bases at V and 4 bases at J, with 11 bases in the middle. CDR3 nucleotide sequence: TGCGCCAGCAGCTTGGAGGGCAGTCGGGGAAACACCATATATTTT. Translating it yields CASSLEGSRGNTIYF.

This clone was observed a single time. The chain is built from TRBV2 and TRBJ2-7; 9 bases are shared with TRBD1. Germline loops: CDR1 SNHLY, CDR2 FYNNEI. The CDR3 sequence is 13 residues long. V lost 5 bases, J lost 4 bases, and 3 bases stayed unmatched. CDR3 DNA sequence: TGTGCCAGCAGTAGACAGGGGGTATACGAGCAGTACTTC. Residues: CASSRQGVYEQYF.

The chain carries TRBV9 and TRBJ2-5, with 16 bases lining up with TRBD2. Trimming at V came to 9 bases and at J to 6 bases, leaving 17 bases not matched to a gene. The germline V gene encodes CDR1 SGDLS and CDR2 YYNGEE. The CDR3 is 18 residues long. The CDR3 loop is CANTTVPGLAGGPKTQYF. For the CDR3, the DNA is TGTGCCAACACTACCGTCCCGGGACTAGCGGGGGGGCCGAAGACCCAGTACTTC.

This clone is a singleton in its sample. The J gene is TRBJ2-1, the V gene TRBV7-9; D might be TRBD2 (6 bases). The CDR3 runs 15 residues. The V and J ends lost 2 bases and 5 bases respectively, with 13 bases between them. CDR1 SEHNR and CDR2 FQNEAQ come from the germline V gene (reference sequence). The CDR3 DNA reads as TGTGCCAGCAGCTTATATACTAGCCGCGACAATGAGCAGTTCTTC. Translating gives CASSLYTSRDNEQFF.